These 23 T cell receptor beta chains were sequenced from one sample in a study of Ad26.COV2.S vaccination and SARS-CoV-2 variants. Libraries were prepared by immunoSEQ multiplex PCR; TCRdb keeps only in-frame clonotypes and omits some of them. The top ten clones hold more than 1.5% of a sample with about 460,000 clones, about 88% of them seen once. Treatment denoted: around 19 received Ad26.COV2.S at low or high dose, single or two shots; 5 received placebo; per-sample allocation not given. Specimen acquisition occurred on day 63 following the initial vaccine or placebo injection. Sequencing used peripheral blood, obtained in a trial of Ad26.COV2.S vaccine versus placebo. These receptors all come from a person between 18 and 59 years old who received the Ad26.COV2.S COVID-19 vaccine or a placebo.

The chain employs TRBV5-1 and TRBJ1-5; the D gene is possibly TRBD1 (5 bases). Per germline, CDR1 SGHRS and CDR2 YFSETQ. The CDR3 covers 15 residues. V shed 0 bases and J shed 4 bases, with 11 bases lying between them. This CDR3 is CASSLGGSQNQPQHF. CDR3 DNA sequence: TGCGCCAGCAGCTTGGGGGGCTCCCAGAATCAGCCCCAGCATTTT. Full variable domain (missing parts from reference TRBV5-1 and TRBJ1-5): KAGVTQTPRYLIKTRGQQVTLSCSPISGHRSVSWYQQTPGQGLQFLFEYFSETQRNKGNFPGRFSGRQFSNSRSEMNVSTLELGDSALYLCASSLGGSQNQPQHFGDGTRLSIL.

This clone was seen only once. V gene TRBV6-2 or TRBV6-3 combines with J gene TRBJ2-1; D remains ambiguous. Trimming shortened V by 2 bases and J by 7 bases, and 18 bases separated the two germline ends. The CDR3 sequence is 16 residues long. The germline V gene encodes CDR1 MNHEY and CDR2 SVGEGT. The CDR3 reads CASSYGTVRWGNEQFF. In nucleotides, the CDR3 is TGTGCCAGCAGTTACGGTACAGTTCGATGGGGAAATGAGCAGTTCTTC.

The chain carries TRBV6-2 or TRBV6-3 and TRBJ2-1; 8 bases agree with TRBD2. The CDR3 has 15 residues. The germline V gene encodes CDR1 MNHEY and CDR2 SVGEGT. V shed 4 bases and J 9 bases; nucleotides not matched to a gene: 11. The CDR3 nucleotides are TGTGCCAGCAGTTCTCCCCCCGGGACTAGAGGTGAGCAGTTCTTC. This codes for CASSSPPGTRGEQFF.

The rearrangement links TRBV3-1 (or the pseudogene TRBV3-2) to TRBJ1-5, with D possibly TRBD1 on 6 matching bases. Germline CDR1 reads LGHDT; CDR2 reads YNNKEL (reference sequence). The CDR3 length is 18 residues. V was cut by 1 base and J by 6 bases, with 22 bases left in between. CDR3 sequence reads: CASSQGARGRGASQPQHF. The CDR3 DNA follows: TGTGCCAGCAGCCAAGGGGCAAGGGGGAGGGGTGCAAGTCAGCCCCAGCATTTT.

The CDR3 here is CASSQARSGRLSGYTF. The CDR3, as DNA: TGCGCCAGCAGCCAAGCACGGTCGGGCAGGCTGTCAGGCTACACCTTC. The V gene is TRBV4-3, the J gene TRBJ1-2; D not resolved. Germline V gives CDR1 LGHNA, CDR2 YSLEER. The CDR3 is 16 residues long. V was clipped by 1 base and J by 8 bases, with 20 bases between them.

A few counts support this clone. The junction and the germline gene differ at one end; a read error may be behind it. The J gene is TRBJ1-5, the V gene TRBV24-1; no firm D call. Germline V gene lookup returns CDR1 KGHDR and CDR2 SFDVKD. The CDR3 is made up of 13 amino acids. CDR3 protein: CATSHFCNQPQHF. The CDR3 DNA reads as TGTGCCACCAGTCATTTTTGCAATCAGCCCCAGCATTTT.

The chain combines TRBV25-1 with TRBJ2-3; D is unclear. The CDR3 has 14 residues. Germline V CDR1 and CDR2: MGHDK, SYGVNS. V dropped 1 base and J dropped 2 bases, with 7 bases sitting between them. CDR3 sequence: CASSELGLTDTQYF. CDR3 DNA: TGTGCCAGCAGTGAATTGGGCCTCACAGATACGCAGTATTTT. Complete variable domain (other parts from reference TRBV25-1 and TRBJ2-3): EADIYQTPRYLVIGTGKKITLECSQTMGHDKMYWYQQDPGMELHLIHYSYGVNSTEKGDLSSESTVSRIRTEHFPLTLESARPSHTSQYLCASSELGLTDTQYFGPGTRLTVL.

The genes are TRBV27 and TRBJ1-2, with 10 bases matching TRBD1. Germline lookup yields CDR1 MNHEY and CDR2 SMNVEV (reference sequence). This CDR3 comprises 17 residues. V was pared by 4 bases and J by 8 bases, with 16 bases of the junction left unmatched. The CDR3 coding sequence is TGTGCCAGCAGTTCACCCCGAAAGACAGGGGGCGGCTCCGGCTACACCTTC. Protein product: CASSSPRKTGGGSGYTF.

J is TRBJ2-7 and V is TRBV5-8; a weak D match, TRBD2 (7 bases). CDR3 length equals 16 residues. The V gene lost 3 bases and the J gene lost 5 bases, with 21 bases spanning the gap. Germline V gene sequence: CDR1 SGHTS, CDR2 YDEGEE. The CDR3 is CASSYLSGGAGDEQYF. The CDR3 DNA reads as TGTGCCAGCAGCTACCTTTCTGGGGGGGCTGGGGACGAGCAGTACTTC.

The rearrangement links TRBV4-1 to TRBJ1-1; D remains ambiguous. The CDR3 covers 14 residues. The V gene's germline CDR1 is MGHRA and CDR2 YSYEKL. V lost 4 bases to trimming and J lost 3 bases, with 12 bases between them. CDR3 protein: CASSPWADHTEAFF. The CDR3, as DNA: TGCGCCAGCAGCCCGTGGGCCGATCACACTGAAGCTTTCTTT.

The rearrangement links TRBV7-2 to TRBJ2-1; 13 bases match TRBD2. Looked up from germline, CDR1 is SGHTA and CDR2 is FQGNSA. After removal of 3 bases from V and 7 bases from J, the junction contained 6 bases not matched to a gene. The CDR3 is 16 amino acids. The CDR3 reads CASSFTSGGALNEQFF. For the CDR3, the DNA is TGTGCCAGCAGCTTCACTAGCGGGGGGGCTTTAAATGAGCAGTTCTTC.

The rearrangement links TRBV5-1 to TRBJ2-7; 7 nucleotides line up with TRBD1. This CDR3 comprises 14 residues. V dropped 2 bases and J dropped 2; count of bases not matched to a gene: 4. CDR1 and CDR2 from the germline V gene are SGHRS and YFSETQ. The CDR3 DNA sequence: TGCGCCAGCAGCTTAGCACAGGGGCCCTACGAGCAGTACTTC. The encoded protein is CASSLAQGPYEQYF.

The table lists this clone with a count of one. V usage is TRBV29-1 and J usage is TRBJ2-1, with D tentatively TRBD1 (5 bases). The germline CDR1 and CDR2 sequences are SQVTM and ANQGSEA. This CDR3 has 14 amino acids. V was pared by 2 bases and J by 5 bases, with 13 bases between. The DNA for the CDR3 is TGCAGCGTTGAATTGCTAGGGGCGGACAATGAGCAGTTCTTC. Its translation: CSVELLGADNEQFF.

The chain employs TRBV9 and TRBJ1-4; D is perhaps TRBD1 (6 bases). Trimming shortened V by 6 bases and J by 5 bases, and 14 bases separated the two germline ends. Germline V gene lookup returns CDR1 SGDLS and CDR2 YYNGEE. The CDR3 runs 14 residues. CDR3 DNA: TGTGCCAGCAACTCCCGGGGGGGCAATGAAAAACTGTTTTTT. Translation gives CASNSRGGNEKLFF.

This clone was counted once. The V call is TRBV30, the J call TRBJ2-5; D is unresolved. Per the germline V gene, CDR1 is GTSNPN and CDR2 is SVGIG (reference sequence). V was shortened by 1 base and J by 0 bases, with 9 bases between the two germline ends. The CDR3 is 14 amino acids. CDR3 coding DNA: TGTGCCTGGAGTGGAAGACGATACCAAGAGACCCAGTACTTC. Translation gives CAWSGRRYQETQYF.

V gene TRBV2 combines with J gene TRBJ1-3; D gene ambiguous. The CDR3 totals 17 residues. Germline V gene sequence: CDR1 SNHLY, CDR2 FYNNEI. The V and J ends lost 4 bases and 4 bases respectively, with 20 bases between them. CDR3 nucleotide sequence: TGTGCCAGCAGTGTCAATTCGGGGTGGATCGCCGGAAACACCATATATTTT. It specifies CASSVNSGWIAGNTIYF.

V and J are TRBV29-1 and TRBJ1-5; tentative D call: TRBD1 (5 bases). Looked up from germline, CDR1 is SQVTM and CDR2 is ANQGSEA. V was pared by 4 bases and J by 1 base, with 17 bases between. The CDR3 contains 16 residues. CDR3 in amino acids: CSVVGEGGGSNQPQHF. The CDR3 DNA reads TGCAGCGTTGTAGGGGAGGGAGGAGGAAGCAATCAGCCCCAGCATTTT.

The rearrangement uses TRBV4-3 and TRBJ2-7, with TRBD1 matching 9 bases. The V segment lost 0 bases and the J segment 6 bases; nucleotides outside the gene matches: 6. Germline CDR1 and CDR2: LGHNA and YSLEER. CDR3 length equals 15 residues. Here the CDR3 reads CASSQDPGTGSEQYF. The CDR3 DNA follows: TGCGCCAGCAGCCAAGATCCCGGGACAGGGAGCGAGCAGTACTTC.

The gene calls are TRBV23-1 and TRBJ2-7; a weak D match, TRBD2 (5 bases). TRBV23-1 qualifies as an ORF whose function is uncertain. Trimming shortened V by 0 bases and J by 4 bases, and 16 bases separated the two germline ends. This CDR3 is 16 amino acids long. The CDR3 sequence: CASSQSRENPTYEQYF. Written as DNA, the CDR3 is TGCGCCAGCAGTCAATCGAGGGAGAACCCAACTTACGAGCAGTACTTC.

The chain employs TRBV7-3 and TRBJ2-3; D remains ambiguous. Trimming stripped 2 bases from V and 5 bases from J, with 11 bases between. Germline CDR1 is SGHTA and CDR2 is FQGTGA. CDR3 length: 14 residues. This chain's CDR3 is CASSLRPEQDTQYF. The DNA of the CDR3 is TGTGCCAGCAGCTTACGGCCTGAACAAGATACGCAGTATTTT.

The genes are TRBV19 and TRBJ2-3; tentatively, D is TRBD1 (5 bases). Germline CDR1 reads LNHDA; CDR2 reads SQIVND (reference sequence). The CDR3 is made up of 14 amino acids. Trimming pared 5 bases from V and 5 bases from J, leaving 14 bases between. The CDR3 sequence: CASSVSPQGDTQYF. In nucleotides, the CDR3 is TGTGCCAGTAGTGTGTCCCCGCAGGGAGATACGCAGTATTTT.

The genes are TRBV2 and TRBJ2-4, with D perhaps given as TRBD1 or TRBD2 (5 bases each). With 3 bases removed from V and 8 bases from J, the gap between germline ends came to 8 bases. The CDR3 is 12 residues long. Germline loops: CDR1 SNHLY, CDR2 FYNNEI. The CDR3 DNA follows: TGTGCCAGCAGTGATCAGGGAGACATTCAGTACTTC. It codes for CASSDQGDIQYF. Combining the CDR3 with reference TRBV2 and TRBJ2-4 gives the whole variable domain EPEVTQTPSHQVTQMGQEVILRCVPISNHLYFYWYRQILGQKVEFLVSFYNNEISEKSEIFDDQFSVERPDGSNFTLKIRSTKLEDSAMYFCASSDQGDIQYFGAGTRLSVL.

The chain employs TRBV7-2 and TRBJ2-1, with a tentative D call TRBD1 (5 bases). CDR3 length: 11 residues. V was clipped by 5 bases and J by 15 bases, with 14 bases between them. Germline loops: CDR1 SGHTA, CDR2 FQGNSA. The CDR3 loop reads CASSRAQGWFF. The CDR3 bases are TGTGCCAGCAGCAGAGCCCAGGGTTGGTTCTTC.